The rows below give T cell receptor beta chains drawn from one sample of a study of T-cell memory formation after mild COVID-19. TCRdb re-derived calls from the 5' RACE reads in MiXCR, one entry per CDR3 protein. This table holds around 370,000 distinct CDR3 sequences, around 21% found once. Sequencing was carried out using PBMCs or a T cell subset sorted from them (not recorded which). The receptors stem from an adult woman who had mild COVID-19 (a few samples of this study predate the infection). Cell type and time point are not known. CDR3s include the opening cysteine and the closing phenylalanine or tryptophan. The order of the fields is J gene, D gene, V gene, CDR3 protein. A D gene is named only where the DNA matches it firmly.

TRBJ2-5	.	TRBV29-1	CSGKGETQYF
TRBJ2-2	TRBD1	TRBV27	CASRRTGNPRAGELFF
TRBJ2-4	TRBD2	TRBV30	CAWATPGGVDIQYF
TRBJ2-1	TRBD2	TRBV5-6	CASSSIYREGDEQFF
TRBJ2-2	.	TRBV4-1	CASSPRTDGAGELFF
TRBJ1-1	.	TRBV20-1	CSASQDMNTEAFF
TRBJ1-6	.	TRBV12-3/TRBV12-4	CASSPASGGSPLHF
TRBJ1-2	.	TRBV6-5	CASSHGQLGNYGYTF
TRBJ1-6	.	TRBV10-3	CAISESQGSNSPLHF
TRBJ2-7	TRBD2	TRBV5-1	CASSLGLAGFSYEQYF
TRBJ2-5	.	TRBV10-3	CAISEGTTQYF
TRBJ2-1	.	TRBV5-1	CASSPDWREQFF
TRBJ2-7	.	TRBV29-1	CSVSDRSLYEQYF
TRBJ1-1	TRBD1	TRBV7-6	CASSLGQGARSEAFF
TRBJ1-5	.	TRBV6-5	CASSYRADSNQPQHF
TRBJ2-7	TRBD1	TRBV6-1	CASSEVGTGDEQYF
TRBJ2-7	TRBD2	TRBV5-1	CASRFAGGSGYEQYF
TRBJ1-2	.	TRBV3-1	CASSQGRGVSGYTF
TRBJ1-4	.	TRBV5-7	CAAGRLLGEKLFF
TRBJ2-2	.	TRBV7-9	CASSLDRGPNTGELFF
TRBJ1-1	.	TRBV12-3/TRBV12-4	CASSLENTEAFF
TRBJ2-1	.	TRBV9	CASDPTGTNEQFF
TRBJ1-1	TRBD1	TRBV3-1	CASSQGNIWTGGWGTEAFF
TRBJ1-6	.	TRBV19	CASSSRPGANSPLHF
TRBJ1-1	.	TRBV15	CATSSPSGALETEAFF
TRBJ1-2	.	TRBV24-1	CATSDPSVRDYGYTF
TRBJ2-3	.	TRBV24-1	CASAGTTITDTQYF